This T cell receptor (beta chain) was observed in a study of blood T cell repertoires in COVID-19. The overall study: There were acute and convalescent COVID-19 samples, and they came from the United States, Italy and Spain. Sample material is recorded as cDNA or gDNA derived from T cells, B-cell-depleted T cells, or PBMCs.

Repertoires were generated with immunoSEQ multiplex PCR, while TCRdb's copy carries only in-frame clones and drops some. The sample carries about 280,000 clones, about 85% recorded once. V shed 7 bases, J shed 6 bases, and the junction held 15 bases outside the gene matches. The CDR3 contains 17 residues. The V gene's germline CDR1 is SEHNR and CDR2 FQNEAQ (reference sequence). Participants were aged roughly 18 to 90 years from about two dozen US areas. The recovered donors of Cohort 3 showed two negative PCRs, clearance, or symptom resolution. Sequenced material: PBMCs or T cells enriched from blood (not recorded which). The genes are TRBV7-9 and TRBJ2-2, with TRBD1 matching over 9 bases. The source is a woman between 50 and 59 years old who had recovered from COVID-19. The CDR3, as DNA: TGTGCCAGCATCCAAAGAGGGACAGGGTCTCAAGCCGGGGAGCTGTTTTTT. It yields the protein CASIQRGTGSQAGELFF.